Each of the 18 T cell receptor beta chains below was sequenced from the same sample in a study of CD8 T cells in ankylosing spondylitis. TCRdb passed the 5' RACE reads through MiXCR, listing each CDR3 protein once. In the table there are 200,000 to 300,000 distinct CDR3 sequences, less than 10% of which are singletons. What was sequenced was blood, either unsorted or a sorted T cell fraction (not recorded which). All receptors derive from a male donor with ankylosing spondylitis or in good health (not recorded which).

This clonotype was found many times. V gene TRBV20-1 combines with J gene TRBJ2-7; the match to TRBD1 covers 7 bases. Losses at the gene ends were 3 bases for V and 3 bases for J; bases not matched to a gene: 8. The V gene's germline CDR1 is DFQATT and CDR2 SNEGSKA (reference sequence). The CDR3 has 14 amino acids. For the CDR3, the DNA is TGCAGTGCTAGTCCCGGACAGGTATTCTACGAGCAGTACTTC. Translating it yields CSASPGQVFYEQYF.

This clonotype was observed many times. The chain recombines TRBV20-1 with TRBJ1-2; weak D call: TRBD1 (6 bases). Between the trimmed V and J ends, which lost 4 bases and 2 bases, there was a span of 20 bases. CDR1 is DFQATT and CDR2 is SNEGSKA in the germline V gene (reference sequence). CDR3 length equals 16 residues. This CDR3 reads CSAKGHLEAGNYGYTF. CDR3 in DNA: TGCAGTGCTAAGGGACACCTCGAGGCTGGGAACTATGGCTACACCTTC.

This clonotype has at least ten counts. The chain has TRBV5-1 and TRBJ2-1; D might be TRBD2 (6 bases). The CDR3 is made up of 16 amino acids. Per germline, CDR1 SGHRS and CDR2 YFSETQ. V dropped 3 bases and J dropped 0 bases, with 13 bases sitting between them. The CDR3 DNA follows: TGCGCCAGCAGCTCATCGGCGGGGAGCTCCTACAATGAGCAGTTCTTC. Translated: CASSSSAGSSYNEQFF.

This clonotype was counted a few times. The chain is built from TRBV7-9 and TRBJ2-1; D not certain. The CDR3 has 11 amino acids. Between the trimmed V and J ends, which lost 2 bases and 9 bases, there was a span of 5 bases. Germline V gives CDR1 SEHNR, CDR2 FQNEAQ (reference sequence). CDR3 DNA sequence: TGTGCCAGCAGCTTATCCCGTGAGCAGTTCTTC. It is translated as CASSLSREQFF.

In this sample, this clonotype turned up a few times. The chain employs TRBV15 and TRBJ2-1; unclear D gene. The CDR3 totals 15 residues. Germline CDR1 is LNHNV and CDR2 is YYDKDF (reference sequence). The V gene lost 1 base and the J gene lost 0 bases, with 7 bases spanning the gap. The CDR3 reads CATSRAPDSYNEQFF. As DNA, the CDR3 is TGTGCCACCAGCAGAGCCCCGGACTCCTACAATGAGCAGTTCTTC.

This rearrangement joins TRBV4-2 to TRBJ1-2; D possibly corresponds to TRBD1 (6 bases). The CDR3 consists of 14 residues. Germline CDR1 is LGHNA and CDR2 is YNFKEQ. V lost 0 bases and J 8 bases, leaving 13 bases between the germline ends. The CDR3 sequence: CASSQDAGALGYTF. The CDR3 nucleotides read TGTGCCAGCAGCCAAGATGCGGGGGCGCTGGGCTACACCTTC.

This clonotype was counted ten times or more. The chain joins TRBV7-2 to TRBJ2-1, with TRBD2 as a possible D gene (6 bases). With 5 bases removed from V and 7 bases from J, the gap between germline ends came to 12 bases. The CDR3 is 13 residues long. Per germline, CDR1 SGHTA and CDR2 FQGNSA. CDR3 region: CASSRRLENEQFF. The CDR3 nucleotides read TGTGCCAGCAGCAGACGACTAGAGAATGAGCAGTTCTTC.

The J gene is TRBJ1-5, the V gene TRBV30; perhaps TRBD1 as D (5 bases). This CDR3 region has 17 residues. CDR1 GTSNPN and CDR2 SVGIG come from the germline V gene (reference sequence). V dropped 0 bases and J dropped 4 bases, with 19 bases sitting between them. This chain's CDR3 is CAWSVGTNSPGNQPQHF. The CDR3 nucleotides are TGTGCCTGGAGTGTCGGGACTAACAGCCCAGGGAATCAGCCCCAGCATTTT.

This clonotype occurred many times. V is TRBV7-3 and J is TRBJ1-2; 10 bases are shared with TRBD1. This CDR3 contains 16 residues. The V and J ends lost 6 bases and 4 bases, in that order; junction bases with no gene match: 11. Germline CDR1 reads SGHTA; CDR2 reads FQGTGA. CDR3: CASSSTGTGDSYGYTF. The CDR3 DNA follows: TGTGCCAGCAGTTCCACCGGGACAGGGGACTCCTATGGCTACACCTTC.

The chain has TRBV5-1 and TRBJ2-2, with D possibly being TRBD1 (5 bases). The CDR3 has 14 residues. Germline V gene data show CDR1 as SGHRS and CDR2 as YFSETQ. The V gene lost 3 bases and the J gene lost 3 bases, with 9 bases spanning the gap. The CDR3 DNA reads TGCGCCAGCAGCTCTGTAGGGGACACCGGGGAGCTGTTTTTT. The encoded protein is CASSSVGDTGELFF.

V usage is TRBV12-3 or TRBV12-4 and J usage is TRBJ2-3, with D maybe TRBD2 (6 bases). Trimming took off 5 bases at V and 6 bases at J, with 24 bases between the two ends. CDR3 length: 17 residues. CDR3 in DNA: TGTGCCAGCAGTAACGGCCCCGGGCTCGGAGGGGCGGATACGCAGTATTTT. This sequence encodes CASSNGPGLGGADTQYF.

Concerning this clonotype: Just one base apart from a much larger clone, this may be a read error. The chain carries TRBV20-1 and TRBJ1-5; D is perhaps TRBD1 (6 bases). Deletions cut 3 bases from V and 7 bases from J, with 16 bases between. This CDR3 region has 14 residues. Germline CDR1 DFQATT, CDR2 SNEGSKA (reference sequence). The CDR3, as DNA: TGCAGTGCTAGGTTGAGCGCGGGGGCCCAGCCCCAGCATTTT. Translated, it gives CSARLSAGAQPQHF.

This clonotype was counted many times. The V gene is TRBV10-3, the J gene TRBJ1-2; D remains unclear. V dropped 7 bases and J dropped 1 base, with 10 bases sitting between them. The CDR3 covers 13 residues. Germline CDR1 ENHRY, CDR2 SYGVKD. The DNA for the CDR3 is TGTGCCATCACCGGAGGGATTAACTATGGCTACACCTTC. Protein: CAITGGINYGYTF.

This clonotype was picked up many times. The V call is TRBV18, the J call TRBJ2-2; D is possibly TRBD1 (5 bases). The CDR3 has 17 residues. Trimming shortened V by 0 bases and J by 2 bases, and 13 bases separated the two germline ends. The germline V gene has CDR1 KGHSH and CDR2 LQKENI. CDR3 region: CASSPPLGARNTGELFF. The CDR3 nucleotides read TGTGCCAGCTCACCACCGCTAGGGGCAAGAAACACCGGGGAGCTGTTTTTT. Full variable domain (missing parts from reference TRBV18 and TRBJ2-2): NAGVMQNPRHLVRRRGQEARLRCSPMKGHSHVYWYRQLPEEGLKFMVYLQKENIIDESGMPKERFSAEFPKEGPSILRIQQVVRGDSAAYFCASSPPLGARNTGELFFGEGSRLTVL.

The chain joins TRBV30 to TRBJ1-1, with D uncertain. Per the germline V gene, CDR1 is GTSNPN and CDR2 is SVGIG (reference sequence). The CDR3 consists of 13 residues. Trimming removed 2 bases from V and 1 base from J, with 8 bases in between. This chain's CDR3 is CAWSLRGNTEAFF. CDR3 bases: TGTGCCTGGAGTCTCCGGGGGAACACTGAAGCTTTCTTT.

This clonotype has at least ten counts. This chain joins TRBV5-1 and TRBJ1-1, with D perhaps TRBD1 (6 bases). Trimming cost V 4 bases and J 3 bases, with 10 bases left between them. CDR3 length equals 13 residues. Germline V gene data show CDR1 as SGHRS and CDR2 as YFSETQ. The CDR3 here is CASSIGGYTEAFF. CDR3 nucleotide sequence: TGCGCCAGCAGCATTGGGGGCTACACTGAAGCTTTCTTT.

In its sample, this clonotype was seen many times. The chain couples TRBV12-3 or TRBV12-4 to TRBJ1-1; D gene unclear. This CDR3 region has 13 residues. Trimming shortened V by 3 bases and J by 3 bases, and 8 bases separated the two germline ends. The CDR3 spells CASSFGKYTEAFF. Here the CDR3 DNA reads TGTGCCAGCAGTTTCGGCAAGTACACTGAAGCTTTCTTT.

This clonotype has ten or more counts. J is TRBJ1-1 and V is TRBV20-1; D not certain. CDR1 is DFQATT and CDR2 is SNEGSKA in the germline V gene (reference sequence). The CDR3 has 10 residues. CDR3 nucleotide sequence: TGCAGGGTGGGTGCGCCTGAAGCTTTCTTT. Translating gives CRVGAPEAFF.